This TCR beta chain is drawn from a study of CD4 and CD8 cells across lung adenocarcinoma regions. The germline V gene has CDR1 WNHNN and CDR2 SYGVQD (reference sequence). Trimming removed 8 bases at V and 2 bases at J, with 21 bases between. The CDR3 contains 17 residues. One entry per CDR3 protein results from TCRdb running MiXCR on the PCR reads. The sample holds several thousand distinct CDR3 sequences, roughly 50% seen once. Ten or more counts support this clonotype. Localized lung adenocarcinoma, a non-small cell lung cancer, affected the donors. The specimen was CD8+ T cells from the margin of a lung tumor. The receptor comes from a female donor with lung adenocarcinoma. The CD4 and CD8 labels of this study may be unreliable. V gene TRBV10-1 combines with J gene TRBJ2-2; D is perhaps TRBD2 (6 bases). The DNA of the CDR3 is TGCGCCAGCTTCGGTGACCTAGCGACAAAAAACACCGGGGAGCTGTTTTTT. Its protein is CASFGDLATKNTGELFF.